These T cell receptor beta chains were read from a single sample in a study of blood T cell repertoires in COVID-19. Here immunoSEQ multiplex PCR was the method, and the copy in TCRdb shows in-frame clones only, minus some. The sample contains tens of thousands of clones, around 86% of which appear only once. Sample: peripheral blood. The receptors stem from a human donor with acute or convalescent COVID-19. The donor label of this sample is uncertain. CDR3s leave out the opening cysteine and the closing phenylalanine or tryptophan. Each record gives: clone size, V gene, J gene, CDR3 protein. Clone size, where shown, is once, few, many, or a class for clones that have expanded.

clone_size: once
v_call: TRBV18
j_call: TRBJ2-5
cdr3_aa: ASGYQETQY

clone_size: NA
v_call: TRBV27
j_call: TRBJ1-1
cdr3_aa: ASSLLLNTEAF

clone_size: once
v_call: TRBV18
j_call: TRBJ1-4
cdr3_aa: ASSPGTGNEKLF

clone_size: once
v_call: TRBV14
j_call: TRBJ1-2
cdr3_aa: ASSQGTGFGYT

clone_size: NA
v_call: TRBV5-8
j_call: TRBJ2-1
cdr3_aa: ASSLLNVGEQF

clone_size: NA
v_call: TRBV6-5
j_call: TRBJ2-1
cdr3_aa: ASRRLNEQF

clone_size: NA
v_call: TRBV7-6
j_call: TRBJ2-2
cdr3_aa: ASSTPSGGTGELF

clone_size: NA
v_call: TRBV7-9
j_call: TRBJ2-7
cdr3_aa: ASSLAILAGGPLSYEQY

clone_size: NA
v_call: TRBV11-3
j_call: TRBJ1-1
cdr3_aa: ASSSDRGTEAF

clone_size: once
v_call: TRBV4-3
j_call: TRBJ2-1
cdr3_aa: ASSLEREERMHNEQF

clone_size: NA
v_call: TRBV3-1/TRBV3-2
j_call: TRBJ1-1
cdr3_aa: ASSPTTRSTNTEAF

clone_size: NA
v_call: TRBV20-1
j_call: TRBJ2-1
cdr3_aa: SASPPQRGNEQF

clone_size: NA
v_call: TRBV11-2
j_call: TRBJ2-7
cdr3_aa: ASSLASGGTYEQY

clone_size: NA
v_call: TRBV28
j_call: TRBJ1-5
cdr3_aa: ASSPGLKPQH

clone_size: NA
v_call: TRBV9
j_call: TRBJ1-2
cdr3_aa: ASSVDSVPGQISYGYT

clone_size: few
v_call: TRBV30
j_call: TRBJ1-5
cdr3_aa: AWSASRDPLYSNQPQH

clone_size: NA
v_call: TRBV11-3
j_call: TRBJ2-3
cdr3_aa: ASSLLGGTGDTQY

clone_size: few
v_call: TRBV9
j_call: TRBJ1-2
cdr3_aa: ASSVEMGADYGYT

clone_size: NA
v_call: TRBV6-1
j_call: TRBJ2-1
cdr3_aa: ASSEGRTGQF

clone_size: NA
v_call: TRBV19
j_call: TRBJ2-2
cdr3_aa: ASSKTGTGELF

clone_size: NA
v_call: TRBV27
j_call: TRBJ2-7
cdr3_aa: ASREGRETYEQY

clone_size: NA
v_call: TRBV3-1/TRBV3-2
j_call: TRBJ1-1
cdr3_aa: ASSLSDRGGKGEAF

clone_size: NA
v_call: TRBV1
j_call: TRBJ2-5
cdr3_aa: TSSLLPHQETQY

clone_size: NA
v_call: TRBV21-1
j_call: TRBJ1-3
cdr3_aa: ASSKKPTDSGNTIY

clone_size: NA
v_call: TRBV4-2
j_call: TRBJ2-7
cdr3_aa: ASSPTFLAGGYSYEQY

clone_size: once
v_call: TRBV18
j_call: TRBJ1-4
cdr3_aa: ASSPPMAGTLKATNEKLF

clone_size: NA
v_call: TRBV18
j_call: TRBJ2-3
cdr3_aa: ASSPSRARDTQY

clone_size: NA
v_call: TRBV3-1/TRBV3-2
j_call: TRBJ1-6
cdr3_aa: ASSLGRSGNVAYNSPLH

clone_size: once
v_call: TRBV28
j_call: TRBJ1-2
cdr3_aa: ASRTLGQGNGYT

clone_size: NA
v_call: TRBV12-3/TRBV12-4
j_call: TRBJ1-4
cdr3_aa: ASRTDRGTKLF

clone_size: NA
v_call: TRBV21-1
j_call: TRBJ1-2
cdr3_aa: ASSHPCYT

clone_size: NA
v_call: TRBV6-5
j_call: TRBJ2-3
cdr3_aa: ATQSGDGTDTQY

clone_size: NA
v_call: TRBV19
j_call: TRBJ1-2
cdr3_aa: AGGTGNYGYT

clone_size: NA
v_call: TRBV27
j_call: TRBJ1-6
cdr3_aa: ASSVDSQPPLH

clone_size: NA
v_call: TRBV7-2
j_call: TRBJ2-6
cdr3_aa: ASSPRTGLLLSGANVLT

clone_size: NA
v_call: TRBV5-6
j_call: TRBJ2-6
cdr3_aa: ASSTRRGGANVLT

clone_size: NA
v_call: TRBV7-6
j_call: TRBJ1-6
cdr3_aa: ASSFDQGANSPLH

clone_size: NA
v_call: TRBV4-3
j_call: TRBJ2-3
cdr3_aa: ASSHADRSTDTQY

clone_size: NA
v_call: TRBV12-5
j_call: TRBJ1-5
cdr3_aa: ASGASETGGPRFSNQPQH

clone_size: NA
v_call: TRBV29-1
j_call: TRBJ1-1
cdr3_aa: SEPREGGTEAF

clone_size: medium-sized
v_call: TRBV15
j_call: TRBJ2-3
cdr3_aa: ATSRDSGGLGFGDTQY

clone_size: NA
v_call: TRBV6-6
j_call: TRBJ2-3
cdr3_aa: ASTASDTQY

clone_size: once
v_call: TRBV19
j_call: TRBJ2-5
cdr3_aa: ASSIGGTSGSGETQY

clone_size: once
v_call: TRBV7-9
j_call: TRBJ1-1
cdr3_aa: ASSLRGPEGGGTEAF

clone_size: NA
v_call: TRBV6-5
j_call: TRBJ2-2
cdr3_aa: ASRTGPGELF

clone_size: NA
v_call: TRBV7-2
j_call: TRBJ2-7
cdr3_aa: ASSLVTSSYEQY

clone_size: NA
v_call: TRBV7-2
j_call: TRBJ2-6
cdr3_aa: ASSLSGGTGANVLT

clone_size: few
v_call: TRBV2
j_call: TRBJ1-2
cdr3_aa: ASSEGGTRFNYGYT

clone_size: NA
v_call: TRBV7-2
j_call: TRBJ2-3
cdr3_aa: ASSILAGGRDTQY

clone_size: NA
v_call: TRBV7-9
j_call: TRBJ1-2
cdr3_aa: ASSLGDRVDGYT

clone_size: NA
v_call: TRBV2
j_call: TRBJ1-4
cdr3_aa: ASRQGFLEKLF

clone_size: NA
v_call: TRBV7-2
j_call: TRBJ2-3
cdr3_aa: ASSSIAAWGDTQY

clone_size: few
v_call: TRBV6-2/TRBV6-3
j_call: TRBJ1-1
cdr3_aa: ASSYTRTATEAF

clone_size: NA
v_call: TRBV19
j_call: TRBJ1-2
cdr3_aa: ASSIGREHYGYT

clone_size: NA
v_call: TRBV4-1
j_call: TRBJ1-6
cdr3_aa: ASSQDSDRRNYNSPLH

clone_size: NA
v_call: TRBV11-1
j_call: TRBJ2-5
cdr3_aa: ASSYPIAGQETQY

clone_size: few
v_call: TRBV6-1
j_call: TRBJ1-6
cdr3_aa: ASSDWRTVGNSPLH

clone_size: NA
v_call: TRBV10-3
j_call: TRBJ1-6
cdr3_aa: AITRDSVNSPLH

clone_size: NA
v_call: TRBV6-1
j_call: TRBJ2-7
cdr3_aa: ASSDGQVDEQY

clone_size: NA
v_call: TRBV5-8
j_call: TRBJ1-1
cdr3_aa: ASSLEGARVNTEAF